One and the same sample provided the 30 T cell receptor beta chains below, sequenced in a study of human T cells and chemical hapten exposure. Via MiXCR, TCRdb re-called the RACE reads, giving one row per CDR3 protein. The sample consists of tens of thousands of distinct CDR3 sequences, roughly 9.8% of them appearing once. Time point here: pre-sensitization, week 0. Documented treatment: therapeutic diphenylcyclopropenone sensitization with weekly scalp DPC. The input for sequencing was whole blood, taken in connection with sensitization to the hapten diphenylcyclopropenone (DPC). These receptors all come from a middle-aged man with alopecia areata. Some clones in this sample may be carry-over from other donors' samples.

This clonotype was seen only a few times. The V call is TRBV28, the J call TRBJ1-1; D is possibly TRBD1 (6 bases). Germline lookup yields CDR1 MDHEN and CDR2 SYDVKM. The CDR3 length is 14 residues. Trimming took 7 bases from V and 1 from J, leaving 13 bases between them. The CDR3 DNA reads TGTGCCAGCACACAGGGACATCAGAACACTGAAGCTTTCTTT. Translated, it gives CASTQGHQNTEAFF. Drawing the rest from reference TRBV28 and TRBJ1-1, the complete variable domain is DVKVTQSSRYLVKRTGEKVFLECVQDMDHENMFWYRQDPGLGLRLIYFSYDVKMKEKGDIPEGYSVSREKKERFSLILESASTNQTSMYLCASTQGHQNTEAFFGQGTRLTVV.

The chain combines TRBV5-1 with TRBJ2-3; 11 bases fit TRBD1. V trimming: 2 bases; J trimming: 4 bases; junction bases outside the gene matches: 6. This CDR3 is built from 16 residues. CDR1 and CDR2 (germline): SGHRS, YFSETQ. The CDR3: CASSFDPGQGADTQYF. The CDR3 DNA follows: TGCGCCAGCAGCTTCGACCCGGGACAGGGGGCAGATACGCAGTATTTT.

This clonotype appeared a few times. V usage is TRBV7-2 and J usage is TRBJ2-1; the match to TRBD2 covers 9 bases. Per the germline V gene, CDR1 is SGHTA and CDR2 is FQGNSA. V was clipped by 7 bases and J by 1 base; unmatched bases: 2. The CDR3 contains 14 residues. The CDR3 here is CASKAGGSYNEQFF. DNA for the CDR3: TGTGCCAGCAAAGCGGGAGGATCCTACAATGAGCAGTTCTTC.

This clonotype came up many times. This chain links TRBV20-1 with TRBJ2-5, with 10 bases matching TRBD2. Germline-derived CDR1 and CDR2 are DFQATT and SNEGSKA (reference sequence). The CDR3 sequence is 15 residues long. The V gene end was trimmed by 1 base and the J gene end by 2 bases; junction bases not matched to a gene: 4. CDR3 DNA: TGCAGTGCTAGAGTTTCGGGACTAGCGCAAGAGACCCAGTACTTC. Protein sequence: CSARVSGLAQETQYF.

This clonotype has a count of ten or more. The CDR3 sequence: CSASLAGGGSDTQYF. CDR3 DNA sequence: TGCAGTGCTAGCCTAGCGGGAGGAGGGTCAGATACGCAGTATTTT. The chain joins TRBV20-1 to TRBJ2-3; 11 nucleotides agree with TRBD2. Germline CDR1 and CDR2: DFQATT and SNEGSKA (reference sequence). This CDR3 region has 15 residues. V lost 3 bases to trimming and J lost 4 bases; unmatched junction nucleotides: 6.

This clonotype was detected only a few times. This chain joins TRBV29-1 and TRBJ2-3; TRBD2 matches at 11 bases. V shed 8 bases and J 2 bases; nucleotides not matched to a gene: 6. The CDR3 spans 14 residues. CDR1 and CDR2 from the germline V gene are SQVTM and ANQGSEA. CDR3 sequence (DNA): TGCAGCCGTTGGGGACTAGCGGACACAGATACGCAGTATTTT. Translated, it gives CSRWGLADTDTQYF.

At least ten counts were recorded for this clonotype. The V call is TRBV14, the J call TRBJ2-5; D gene ambiguous. Trimming cost V 3 bases and J 2 bases, with 1 base left between them. This CDR3 contains 11 residues. Germline V gene data show CDR1 as SGHDN and CDR2 as FVKESK. CDR3 residues: CASSHQETQYF. DNA for the CDR3: TGTGCCAGCAGCCATCAAGAGACCCAGTACTTC.

The V gene is TRBV20-1, the J gene TRBJ1-4; TRBD1 matches 8 bases. The CDR3 consists of 16 residues. V shed 0 bases and J 8 bases; nucleotides not matched to a gene: 11. Germline V gives CDR1 DFQATT, CDR2 SNEGSKA (reference sequence). The CDR3 bases are TGCAGTGCTAGAGATTCCGGACAGGGCCTGGGGGAAAAACTGTTTTTT. Protein: CSARDSGQGLGEKLFF.

This clonotype showed up many times. V is TRBV7-9 and J is TRBJ1-1, with D possibly TRBD1 on 5 matching bases. CDR1 is SEHNR, CDR2 FQNEAQ, per germline (reference sequence). The CDR3 contains 15 residues. V lost 5 bases and J lost 1, with 14 bases in between. The CDR3 sequence is CASSPLGDPNTEAFF. The CDR3 region has the DNA TGTGCCAGCAGCCCGTTGGGGGATCCGAACACTGAAGCTTTCTTT. Complete variable domain (other parts from reference TRBV7-9 and TRBJ1-1): DTGVSQNPRHKITKRGQNVTFRCDPISEHNRLYWYRQTLGQGPEFLTYFQNEAQLEKSRLLSDRFSAERPKGSFSTLEIQRTEQGDSAMYLCASSPLGDPNTEAFFGQGTRLTVV.

The table lists this clonotype with many counts. V usage is TRBV7-2 and J usage is TRBJ2-5; D is undetermined. The CDR3 contains 13 residues. Between the trimmed V and J ends, which lost 7 bases and 4 bases, there was a span of 13 bases. Germline-derived CDR1 and CDR2 are SGHTA and FQGNSA. The CDR3 coding sequence is TGTGCCAGCAAAATCTACTTAGGAGAGACCCAGTACTTC. Its protein is CASKIYLGETQYF.

V gene TRBV24-1 combines with J gene TRBJ2-6, with D perhaps TRBD1 (5 bases). V gave up 3 bases and J gave up 0 bases, with 8 bases separating them. CDR1 and CDR2 (germline): KGHDR, SFDVKD. CDR3 length equals 16 residues. The CDR3 is CATSDPRGSGANVLTF. The CDR3 DNA reads as TGTGCCACCAGTGATCCAAGGGGCTCTGGGGCCAACGTCCTGACTTTC.

The sample holds many counts of this clonotype. The chain carries TRBV28 and TRBJ2-6; the match to TRBD2 covers 13 bases. J gave up 2 bases and V 3 bases, and 4 bases lay outside the gene matches. This CDR3 has 18 amino acids. Germline V gene sequence: CDR1 MDHEN, CDR2 SYDVKM. The CDR3 loop is CASSFTSGRATGANVLTF. In nucleotides, the CDR3 is TGTGCCAGCAGTTTCACTAGCGGGAGGGCAACTGGGGCCAACGTCCTGACTTTC.

The rearrangement links TRBV7-2 to TRBJ1-1, with 7 nucleotides matching TRBD1. The CDR3 contains 15 residues. The germline CDR1 and CDR2 sequences are SGHTA and FQGNSA. The V gene end was trimmed by 4 bases and the J gene end by 4 bases; junction bases not matched to a gene: 9. This CDR3 is CASSSLGGGGTEAFF. CDR3 bases: TGTGCCAGCAGCTCCCTTGGAGGGGGCGGCACTGAAGCTTTCTTT.

This clonotype occurred many times. The chain joins TRBV2 to TRBJ2-1; D is perhaps TRBD2 (5 bases). Germline CDR1 SNHLY, CDR2 FYNNEI. The CDR3 runs 17 residues. The V and J ends lost 5 bases and 0 bases respectively, with 17 bases between them. CDR3 sequence (DNA): TGTGCCAGCAGTCCCTTACCGGGAAAAGTCTCCTACAATGAGCAGTTCTTC. Its translation is CASSPLPGKVSYNEQFF. Full variable domain (outside the CDR3, taken from reference TRBV2 and TRBJ2-1): EPEVTQTPSHQVTQMGQEVILRCVPISNHLYFYWYRQILGQKVEFLVSFYNNEISEKSEIFDDQFSVERPDGSNFTLKIRSTKLEDSAMYFCASSPLPGKVSYNEQFFGPGTRLTVL.

This clonotype occurred a few times. V gene TRBV15 combines with J gene TRBJ2-1; tentatively, D is TRBD2 (5 bases). The CDR3 spans 14 residues. V was pared by 1 base and J by 8 bases, with 12 bases between. Germline V gives CDR1 LNHNV, CDR2 YYDKDF (reference sequence). The CDR3 loop is CATSRVARVDEQFF. In nucleotides, the CDR3 is TGTGCCACCAGCAGAGTTGCGAGGGTTGATGAGCAGTTCTTC.

This sequence joins TRBV6-5 and TRBJ1-1; 11 bases match TRBD1. J was trimmed by 5 bases and V by 2 bases; bases with no gene match: 10. Germline V gene lookup returns CDR1 MNHEY and CDR2 SVGAGI. The CDR3 extends over 17 amino acids. The CDR3 DNA is TGTGCCAGCAGTTACGACGGGGGGACAGGGGGTAGGACTGAAGCTTTCTTT. The encoded protein is CASSYDGGTGGRTEAFF.

This clonotype was found many times. The chain joins TRBV6-1 to TRBJ2-6, with D perhaps being TRBD1 or TRBD2 (5 bases each). The germline V gene encodes CDR1 MNHNS and CDR2 SASEGT. The germline V and J ends were trimmed by 11 bases and 0 bases, with 14 bases remaining between them. The CDR3 is made up of 15 amino acids. CDR3 protein: CACRDGLSGANVLTF. The CDR3 DNA reads as TGTGCCTGCCGGGACGGACTCTCTGGGGCCAACGTCCTGACTTTC.

This clonotype was recorded at least ten times. This chain uses TRBV28 with TRBJ1-6; D remains unclear. Trimming took off 3 bases at V and 7 bases at J, with 13 bases between the two ends. CDR3 length equals 15 residues. Germline assignment: CDR1 MDHEN and CDR2 SYDVKM. The CDR3 region has the DNA TGTGCCAGCAGTTTCGAGTCGACGGGCAATTCACCCCTCCACTTT. The encoded protein is CASSFESTGNSPLHF.

This clonotype has a handful of counts. The V call is TRBV6-6, the J call TRBJ2-1; 12 bases match TRBD2. Germline CDR1 and CDR2: MNHNY and SVGAGI (reference sequence). The CDR3 sequence is 15 residues long. The junction had 4 bases not matched to a gene; V was cut back by 6 bases and J by 4 bases. CDR3 nucleotide sequence: TGTGCCAGCAGCGTAACTAGCGGGGGGTACAATGAGCAGTTCTTC. Amino acids: CASSVTSGGYNEQFF.

This clonotype was recorded at least ten times. This chain uses TRBV24-1 with TRBJ2-1; 8 nucleotides match TRBD2. Germline assignment: CDR1 KGHDR and CDR2 SFDVKD. The CDR3 is 16 residues long. J was trimmed by 7 bases and V by 4 bases; bases with no gene match: 11. This CDR3 is CATSDPWREAGNEQFF. CDR3 DNA sequence: TGTGCCACCAGTGACCCTTGGCGGGAGGCCGGAAATGAGCAGTTCTTC.

The chain links TRBV2 to TRBJ2-3; 8 nucleotides agree with TRBD2. Germline lookup yields CDR1 SNHLY and CDR2 FYNNEI. The CDR3 covers 15 residues. The V gene end was trimmed by 6 bases and the J gene end by 1 base; junction bases not matched to a gene: 6. The CDR3 nucleotides are TGTGCCAGCAGGCCTATAGCGGGACGCACAGATACGCAGTATTTT. As protein: CASRPIAGRTDTQYF. Full variable domain (outside the CDR3, taken from reference TRBV2 and TRBJ2-3): EPEVTQTPSHQVTQMGQEVILRCVPISNHLYFYWYRQILGQKVEFLVSFYNNEISEKSEIFDDQFSVERPDGSNFTLKIRSTKLEDSAMYFCASRPIAGRTDTQYFGPGTRLTVL.

The table lists this clonotype with many counts. The rearrangement links TRBV12-3 or TRBV12-4 to TRBJ1-1; D may be TRBD1 (5 bases). Trimming left V 4 bases short and J 0 bases short, with 9 bases between. The CDR3 runs to 14 residues. This CDR3 reads CASSSTRVNTEAFF. In DNA form, the CDR3 reads TGTGCCAGCAGTTCAACCAGGGTGAACACTGAAGCTTTCTTT.

The chain employs TRBV11-1 and TRBJ2-3, with D possibly being TRBD1 (7 bases). V lost 2 bases and J lost 3, with 12 bases in between. Germline lookup yields CDR1 SGHAT and CDR2 FQDESV (reference sequence). This CDR3 region has 15 residues. The DNA of the CDR3 is TGTGCCAGCAGCTTACCTCCAGGGGGGACAGATACGCAGTATTTT. Translating it yields CASSLPPGGTDTQYF.

This clonotype was seen ten or more times. The rearrangement joins TRBV10-3 to TRBJ2-2, with D hard to call. Trimming left V 8 bases short and J 8 bases short, with 9 bases between. CDR3 size: 11 residues. The germline V gene encodes CDR1 ENHRY and CDR2 SYGVKD. CDR3: CAIGSRGELFF. The CDR3 coding sequence is TGTGCCATCGGCTCGAGAGGGGAGCTGTTTTTT.

This clonotype qualifies as medium-sized (0.01 to 0.1%). The J gene is TRBJ2-7, the V gene TRBV20-1, with D perhaps matching TRBD1 (6 bases). CDR3 length: 12 residues. Per germline, CDR1 DFQATT and CDR2 SNEGSKA (reference sequence). Trimming took 6 bases from V and 4 from J, leaving 13 bases between them. CDR3 DNA: TGCAGTGCGCGATACAGGGAATACGAGCAGTACTTC. This translates into CSARYREYEQYF.

This clonotype appeared many times. The chain's CDR3 is CASSRPPNTEAFF. The DNA of the CDR3 is TGTGCCAGCAGCAGACCTCCGAACACTGAAGCTTTCTTT. The V gene is TRBV5-6, the J gene TRBJ1-1; D is ambiguous. CDR1 is SGHDT, CDR2 YYEEEE, per germline. The CDR3 covers 13 residues. V lost 4 bases to trimming and J lost 1 base, with 8 bases between them.

The rearrangement links TRBV30 to TRBJ2-5, with TRBD1 matching 7 bases. This CDR3 is built from 14 residues. V dropped 5 bases and J dropped 4; count of bases not matched to a gene: 10. Germline V gene lookup returns CDR1 GTSNPN and CDR2 SVGIG (reference sequence). CDR3 sequence: CAWDRDSEGETQYF. The CDR3 DNA reads as TGTGCCTGGGATCGGGACAGCGAAGGAGAGACCCAGTACTTC.

The chain links TRBV7-6 to TRBJ2-2, with D perhaps given as TRBD1 or TRBD2 (6 bases each). The germline CDR1 and CDR2 sequences are SGHVS and FNYEAQ. This CDR3 has 17 residues. Trimming removed 1 base from V and 0 bases from J, with 12 bases in between. The CDR3 nucleotides read TGTGCCAGCAGCTTAGTGGGGGCGGGACCGAACACCGGGGAGCTGTTTTTT. Protein product: CASSLVGAGPNTGELFF.

This clonotype has a handful of counts. The V gene is TRBV6-2 or TRBV6-3, the J gene TRBJ2-7; maybe TRBD1 (6 bases). V was pared by 6 bases and J by 3 bases, with 12 bases between. Germline-derived CDR1 and CDR2 are MNHEY and SVGEGT. This CDR3 spans 13 amino acids. CDR3 region: CASRDTGIYEQYF. CDR3 sequence (DNA): TGTGCCAGCAGGGATACAGGGATCTACGAGCAGTACTTC.

The chain links TRBV13 to TRBJ2-7, with TRBD1 identical over 9 bases. There are 14 residues in the CDR3. Germline V CDR1 and CDR2: PRHDT, FYEKMQ (reference sequence). The V segment lost 5 bases and the J segment 3 bases; nucleotides outside the gene matches: 5. CDR3 amino acids: CASSPRDRDYEQYF. The CDR3 DNA reads TGTGCCAGCAGCCCTCGGGACAGGGACTACGAGCAGTACTTC.